Listed below are T cell receptor beta chains from one sample, sequenced in a study of blood T cell repertoires in COVID-19. TCRdb keeps only in-frame clones here, not all; method: immunoSEQ multiplex PCR. The sample consists of 75,000 to 100,000 clones, 70% to 90% of them appearing once. The sample consisted of peripheral blood. These receptors all stem from a man older than 75 with acute or convalescent COVID-19. CDR3s include the opening cysteine and the closing phenylalanine or tryptophan. The order of the fields is J gene, V gene, clone size, D gene, CDR3 DNA, CDR3 protein. D genes are given only for firm matches. Clone size appears in some rows only: once, few, many, or a class for an expanded clone.

>TRBJ1-5|TRBV6-5|-|-
TGTGCCAGCAGTTACGGAGGGGGCAATCAGCCCCAGCATTTT
CASSYGGGNQPQHF
>TRBJ1-2|TRBV2|-|-
TGTGCCAGCAGTCGGGACACTAGCTATGGCTACACCTTC
CASSRDTSYGYTF
>TRBJ2-1|TRBV20-1|-|-
TGCAGTGCGAGACATCAAAATGAGCAGTTCTTC
CSARHQNEQFF
>TRBJ2-2|TRBV7-9|-|-
TGTGCCAGCAGCTTAGCCGGGGGCGGGGAGCTGTTTTTT
CASSLAGGGELFF
>TRBJ2-5|TRBV5-1|-|TRBD2
TGCGCCAGCAGCTCGACTAGTGCGGGGGACCAAGAGACCCAGTACTTC
CASSSTSAGDQETQYF
>TRBJ2-3|TRBV28|-|TRBD2
TGTGCCAGCAGTGGGCGAGCGGGGAGGGTCACAGATACGCAGTATTTT
CASSGRAGRVTDTQYF
>TRBJ2-3|TRBV6-5|-|-
TGTGCCAGCAGTTACTCGCGGGATGCAGTGTCAGATACGCAGTATTTT
CASSYSRDAVSDTQYF
>TRBJ2-7|TRBV5-1|-|TRBD1
TGCGCCAGCAGCGTACGACAGGGGAACTACGAGCAGTACTTC
CASSVRQGNYEQYF
>TRBJ2-3|TRBV11-3|-|TRBD2
TGTGCCAGCAGCTTAGATCCACTAGCGGGAGGGCCGGTAGATACGCAGTATTTT
CASSLDPLAGGPVDTQYF
>TRBJ2-1|TRBV7-2|-|-
TGTGCCAGCAGCCTGGTACCTGGACTCAATGAGCAGTTCTTC
CASSLVPGLNEQFF
>TRBJ2-1|TRBV5-5|-|TRBD1
TGTGCCAGCAGCTTGTACAGGGGGATCGACAATGAGCAGTTCTTC
CASSLYRGIDNEQFF
>TRBJ1-6|TRBV6-5|-|TRBD1
TGTGCCAGCAGTTACTCGAGGGGACAGGATAATTCACCCCTCCACTTT
CASSYSRGQDNSPLHF
>TRBJ1-4|TRBV19|once|-
TGTGCCACCAGTATCGGACAGAATAATGAAAAACTGTTTTTT
CATSIGQNNEKLFF
>TRBJ2-1|TRBV19|-|TRBD2
TGTGCCAGTAGTCCGAGGACTAGCGGGAGTGAGCAGTTCTTC
CASSPRTSGSEQFF
>TRBJ2-1|TRBV6-2/TRBV6-3|-|TRBD2
TGTGCCAGCACCCCAGCCGGGACTAGCGGGAGGGCCGGGCTCTTC
CASTPAGTSGRAGLF
>TRBJ1-6|TRBV7-7|-|-
TGTGCTAGCAGCTTAGACAGAAATTCACCCCTCCACTTT
CASSLDRNSPLHF
>TRBJ2-5|TRBV27|-|TRBD2
TGTGCCAGCAGCCGCGGACTAGCGGGGGGGCGATTAGAGACCCAGTACTTC
CASSRGLAGGRLETQYF
>TRBJ2-2|TRBV19|-|TRBD2
TGTGCCAGCGCGGGAGGGACCACCGGGGAGCTGTTTTTT
CASAGGTTGELFF
>TRBJ2-1|TRBV6-1|-|-
TGTGCCAGCAGTGATTCATCCATTTACAATGAGCAGTTCTTC
CASSDSSIYNEQFF
>TRBJ2-1|TRBV5-6|-|TRBD2
TGTGCCAGCAGCTTGGTTAGCGGGAGTGCGTCCTACAATGAGCAGTTCTTC
CASSLVSGSASYNEQFF
>TRBJ1-1|TRBV29-1|-|-
TGCAGCGTTGAAGAAATGGCGAACACTGAAGCTTTCTTT
CSVEEMANTEAFF
>TRBJ2-5|TRBV11-2|-|-
TGTGCCAGCAGCTTAGATCGGAGGGAGACCCAGTACTTC
CASSLDRRETQYF
>TRBJ2-5|TRBV4-2|-|TRBD1
TGTGCCAGCAGCCAAGGAGAGGGACAGCAAGAGACCCAGTACTTC
CASSQGEGQQETQYF
>TRBJ1-1|TRBV28|-|-
TGTGCCAGCAGTACATCAGGGGCGAGCGTCACTGAAGCTTTCTTT
CASSTSGASVTEAFF
>TRBJ2-5|TRBV21-1|-|-
TGTGCCAGCAGCAAAGATTCACAGAAAGAGACCCAGTACTTC
CASSKDSQKETQYF
>TRBJ2-1|TRBV21-1|once|-
TGTGCCAGCAGCAAAGGAGGGACAGGGAATGAGCAGTTCTTC
CASSKGGTGNEQFF
>TRBJ2-7|TRBV28|once|-
TGTGCCAGCAGGGTAAGCGGGCCCTCACACGAGCAGTACTTC
CASRVSGPSHEQYF
>TRBJ2-3|TRBV20-1|-|-
TGCAGTGCAATGACTACAAATACGCAGTATTTT
CSAMTTNTQYF
>TRBJ2-7|TRBV7-9|-|TRBD2
TGTGCCAGTAGAGCGGGAGAACGGAACGAGCAGTACTTC
CASRAGERNEQYF
>TRBJ1-2|TRBV30|-|-
TGTGCCTGGAGAAAGACGGGTAGCTACACCTTC
CAWRKTGSYTF
>TRBJ2-2|TRBV2|few|TRBD1
TGTGCCAGCAGTTGGACAGGGAACACCGGGGAGCTGTTTTTT
CASSWTGNTGELFF
>TRBJ1-1|TRBV5-1|once|-
TGCGCCAGCAGCTTGGGGGAGACTACGAACACTGAAGCTTTCTTT
CASSLGETTNTEAFF
>TRBJ2-4|TRBV18|-|-
TGTGCCAGCTCACCACCGGGCCGGGAGTCCAAAAACATTCAGTACTTC
CASSPPGRESKNIQYF
>TRBJ2-1|TRBV27|-|TRBD1
TGTGCCAGCAGTTCAGTCAGGGGGCGCAGCGATGAGCAGTTCTTC
CASSSVRGRSDEQFF
>TRBJ1-1|TRBV28|-|TRBD1
TGTGCCAGCAGTTTCAGCAGGGGGCCCCTTAACACTGAAGCTTTCTTT
CASSFSRGPLNTEAFF
>TRBJ2-7|TRBV28|few|-
TGTGCCAGCAGTTCTCATAAACAGTTCTCCTACGAGCAGTACTTC
CASSSHKQFSYEQYF
>TRBJ2-1|TRBV7-2|once|-
TGTGCCAGCAGCTTCGGGGGAAGGGCAGCTAACAATGAGCAGTTCTTC
CASSFGGRAANNEQFF
>TRBJ2-1|TRBV14|-|TRBD1
TGTGCCAGCAGCCCCGGACAGGTCTGGTTCAATGAGCAGTTCTTC
CASSPGQVWFNEQFF
>TRBJ1-5|TRBV10-3|once|-
TGTGCCATCAGTGATGACAGCGTTAATCAGCCCCAGCATTTT
CAISDDSVNQPQHF
>TRBJ1-1|TRBV13|-|-
TGTGCCAGCAGCTTCCGGGACACCGGGACTGAAGCTTTCTTT
CASSFRDTGTEAFF
>TRBJ2-2|TRBV12-3/TRBV12-4|-|TRBD1
TGTGCCAGCAGTTTCAGGGGGTGGCTGTTTTTT
CASSFRGWLFF
>TRBJ1-4|TRBV5-1|-|TRBD1
TGCGCCAGTTCGATACAGGGGGATGGGGATGAAAAACTGTTTTTT
CASSIQGDGDEKLFF
>TRBJ2-2|TRBV7-2|-|-
TGTGCCAGCAGCTTGCTCGGGACCGGGGAGCTGTTTTTT
CASSLLGTGELFF
>TRBJ2-1|TRBV9|-|TRBD2
TGTGCCAGCAGCGTATCCAGCGGGAACAACAATGAGCAGTTCTTC
CASSVSSGNNNEQFF
>TRBJ2-1|TRBV6-5|-|TRBD1
TGTGCCAGCAGTTTTACAGGGGGACTTGAGCAGTTCTTC
CASSFTGGLEQFF
>TRBJ1-1|TRBV20-1|-|-
TGCAGTGCTAGTCAAAGCAGGGGAATGAACACTGAAGCTTTCTTT
CSASQSRGMNTEAFF
>TRBJ1-4|TRBV21-1|-|-
TGTGCCAGCAGCATGTACCCGGGCCCCGGTGCGGGAGAAAAACTGTTTTTT
CASSMYPGPGAGEKLFF